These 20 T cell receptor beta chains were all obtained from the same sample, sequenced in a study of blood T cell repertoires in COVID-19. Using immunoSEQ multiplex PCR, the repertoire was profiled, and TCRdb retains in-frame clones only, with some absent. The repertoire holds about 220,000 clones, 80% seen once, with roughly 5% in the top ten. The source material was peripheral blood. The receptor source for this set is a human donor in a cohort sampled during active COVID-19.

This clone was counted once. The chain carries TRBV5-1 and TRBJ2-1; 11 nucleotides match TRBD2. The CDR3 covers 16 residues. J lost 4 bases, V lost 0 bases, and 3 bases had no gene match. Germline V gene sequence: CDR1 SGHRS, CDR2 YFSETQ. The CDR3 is CASSLALAGGYNEQFF. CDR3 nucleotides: TGCGCCAGCAGCTTGGCCTTAGCGGGAGGGTACAATGAGCAGTTCTTC.

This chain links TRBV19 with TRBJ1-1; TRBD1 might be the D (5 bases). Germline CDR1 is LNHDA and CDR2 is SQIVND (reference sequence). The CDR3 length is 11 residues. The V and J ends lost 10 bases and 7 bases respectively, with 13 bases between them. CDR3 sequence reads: CATLTGVEAFF. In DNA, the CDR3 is TGTGCCACCCTTACAGGCGTTGAAGCTTTCTTT. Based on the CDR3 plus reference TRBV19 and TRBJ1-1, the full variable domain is DGGITQSPKYLFRKEGQNVTLSCEQNLNHDAMYWYRQDPGQGLRLIYYSQIVNDFQKGDIAEGYSVSREKKESFPLTVTSAQKNPTAFYLCATLTGVEAFFGQGTRLTVV.

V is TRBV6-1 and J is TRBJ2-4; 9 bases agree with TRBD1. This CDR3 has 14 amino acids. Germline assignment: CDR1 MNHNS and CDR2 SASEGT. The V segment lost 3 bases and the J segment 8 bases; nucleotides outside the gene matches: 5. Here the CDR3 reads CASSEGQGMDIQYF. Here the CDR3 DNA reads TGTGCCAGCAGTGAGGGACAGGGCATGGACATTCAGTACTTC.

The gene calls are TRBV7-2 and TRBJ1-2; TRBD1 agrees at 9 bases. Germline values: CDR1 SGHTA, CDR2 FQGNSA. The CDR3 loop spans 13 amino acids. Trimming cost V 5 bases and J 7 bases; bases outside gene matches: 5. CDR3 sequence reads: CASSRDREAGYTF. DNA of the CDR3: TGTGCCAGCAGCCGGGACAGGGAGGCTGGCTACACCTTC.

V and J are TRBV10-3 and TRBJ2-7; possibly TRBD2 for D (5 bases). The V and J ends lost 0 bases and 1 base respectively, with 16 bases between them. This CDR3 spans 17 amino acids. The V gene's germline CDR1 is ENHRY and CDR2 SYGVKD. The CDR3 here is CAISESDGRANSYEQYF. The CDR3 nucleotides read TGTGCCATCAGTGAGTCGGATGGGCGGGCGAATTCCTACGAGCAGTACTTC.

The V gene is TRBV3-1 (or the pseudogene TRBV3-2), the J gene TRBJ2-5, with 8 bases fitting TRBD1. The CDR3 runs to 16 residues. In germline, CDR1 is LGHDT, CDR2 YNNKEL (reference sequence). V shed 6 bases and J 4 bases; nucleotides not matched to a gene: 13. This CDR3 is CASSPTGVGPGETQYF. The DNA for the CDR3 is TGTGCCAGCAGTCCGACAGGGGTGGGCCCGGGAGAGACCCAGTACTTC.

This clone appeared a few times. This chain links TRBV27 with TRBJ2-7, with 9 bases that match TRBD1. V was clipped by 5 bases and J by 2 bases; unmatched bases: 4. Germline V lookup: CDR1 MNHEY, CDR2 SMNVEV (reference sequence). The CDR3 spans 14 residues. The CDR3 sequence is CASSPRDRAYEQYF. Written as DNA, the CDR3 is TGTGCCAGCAGTCCCCGGGACAGGGCCTACGAGCAGTACTTC.

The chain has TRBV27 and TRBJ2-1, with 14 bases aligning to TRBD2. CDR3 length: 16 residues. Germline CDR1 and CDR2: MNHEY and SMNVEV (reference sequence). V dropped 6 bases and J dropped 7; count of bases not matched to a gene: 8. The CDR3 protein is CASSGRGTSGRNEQFF. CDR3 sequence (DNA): TGTGCCAGCAGCGGGCGTGGGACTAGCGGGAGAAATGAGCAGTTCTTC.

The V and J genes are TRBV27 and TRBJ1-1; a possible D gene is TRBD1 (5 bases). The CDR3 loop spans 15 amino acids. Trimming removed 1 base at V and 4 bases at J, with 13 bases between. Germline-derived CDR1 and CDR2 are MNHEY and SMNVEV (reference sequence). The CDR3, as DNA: TGTGCCAGCAGTTTATTTGGAGTTAGGGGCACTGAAGCTTTCTTT. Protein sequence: CASSLFGVRGTEAFF.

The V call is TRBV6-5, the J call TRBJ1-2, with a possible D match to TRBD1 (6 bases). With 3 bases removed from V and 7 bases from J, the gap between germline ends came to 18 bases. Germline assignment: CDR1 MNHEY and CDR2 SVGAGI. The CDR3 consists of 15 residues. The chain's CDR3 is CASSYELSGAGGYTF. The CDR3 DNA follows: TGTGCCAGCAGTTATGAGTTGTCAGGGGCAGGTGGCTACACCTTC.

The DNA of the CDR3 is TGTGCCAGTAGTACCCGGGATTTCCAAGAGACCCAGTACTTC. Translation: CASSTRDFQETQYF. The chain couples TRBV19 to TRBJ2-5; TRBD2 is a possible D gene (5 bases). The length of the CDR3 is 14 residues. Germline V gene lookup returns CDR1 LNHDA and CDR2 SQIVND (reference sequence). Between the trimmed V and J ends, which lost 4 bases and 1 base, there was a span of 10 bases. The full variable domain, rest sourced from reference TRBV19 and TRBJ2-5, is DGGITQSPKYLFRKEGQNVTLSCEQNLNHDAMYWYRQDPGQGLRLIYYSQIVNDFQKGDIAEGYSVSREKKESFPLTVTSAQKNPTAFYLCASSTRDFQETQYFGPGTRLLVL.

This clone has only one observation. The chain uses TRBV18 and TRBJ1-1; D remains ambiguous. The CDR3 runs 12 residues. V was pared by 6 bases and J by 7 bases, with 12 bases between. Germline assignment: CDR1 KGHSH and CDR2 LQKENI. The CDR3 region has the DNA TGTGCCAGCTCCCCCGACATTCTTGAAGCTTTCTTT. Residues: CASSPDILEAFF.

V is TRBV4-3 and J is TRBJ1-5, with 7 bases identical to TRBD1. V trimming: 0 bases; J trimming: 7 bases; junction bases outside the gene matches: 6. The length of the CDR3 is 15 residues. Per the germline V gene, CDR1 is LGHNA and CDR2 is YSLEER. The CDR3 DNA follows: TGCGCCAGCAGCCAAGATCCAGGGGGGTACCAGCCCCAGCATTTT. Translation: CASSQDPGGYQPQHF.

The DNA of the CDR3 is TGCGCCAGCAGCTTGGCCGGGAGGTCCAATTCACCCCTCCACTTT. Its translation is CASSLAGRSNSPLHF. The chain links TRBV5-1 to TRBJ1-6; D remains unclear. This CDR3 is 15 amino acids long. In germline, CDR1 is SGHRS, CDR2 YFSETQ. The V end lost 0 bases, the J end lost 7 bases, and 11 bases lay between the germline ends.

This chain's CDR3 is CASSVDRGLGQPQHF. The CDR3 DNA reads TGTGCCAGCAGTGTCGACAGGGGGCTCGGTCAGCCCCAGCATTTT. The V call is TRBV6-2 or TRBV6-3, the J call TRBJ1-5; 10 nucleotides agree with TRBD1. The germline V gene encodes CDR1 MNHEY and CDR2 SVGEGT. V was clipped by 5 bases and J by 6 bases; unmatched bases: 7. CDR3 length: 15 residues.

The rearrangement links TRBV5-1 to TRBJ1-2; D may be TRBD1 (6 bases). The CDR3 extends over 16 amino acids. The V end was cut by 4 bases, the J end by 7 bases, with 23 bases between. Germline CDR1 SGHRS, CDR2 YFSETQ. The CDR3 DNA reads TGCGCCAGCAGCCCACAGGGTCCAGGCAGCTTAAGTGGCTACACCTTC. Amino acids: CASSPQGPGSLSGYTF.

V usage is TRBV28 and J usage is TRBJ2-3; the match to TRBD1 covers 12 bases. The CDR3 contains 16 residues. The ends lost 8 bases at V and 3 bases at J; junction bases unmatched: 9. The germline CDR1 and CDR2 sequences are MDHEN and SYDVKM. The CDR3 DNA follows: TGTGCCAGCGGGACAGGGGGCGACGGTAGAACAGATACGCAGTATTTT. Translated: CASGTGGDGRTDTQYF.

Written as DNA, the CDR3 is TGTGCCAGCAGCCCGACAGGGGCCGCGGGCTACACCTTC. It is translated as CASSPTGAAGYTF. The gene calls are TRBV12-3 or TRBV12-4 and TRBJ1-2, with 8 bases lining up with TRBD1. This CDR3 comprises 13 residues. Trimming took 6 bases from V and 8 from J; bases not matched to a gene: 8.

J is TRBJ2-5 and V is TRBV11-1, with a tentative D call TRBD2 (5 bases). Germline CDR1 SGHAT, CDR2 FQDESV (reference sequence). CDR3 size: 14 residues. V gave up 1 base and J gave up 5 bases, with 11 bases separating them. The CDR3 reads CASSLGRGSETQYF. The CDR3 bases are TGTGCCAGCAGCTTAGGTCGGGGTTCGGAGACCCAGTACTTC.

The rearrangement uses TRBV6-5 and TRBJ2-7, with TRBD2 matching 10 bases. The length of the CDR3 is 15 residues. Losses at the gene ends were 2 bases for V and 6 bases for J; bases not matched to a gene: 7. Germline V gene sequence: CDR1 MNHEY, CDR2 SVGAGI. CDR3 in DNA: TGTGCCAGCAGTTACGGTTTAGCGGGAGGCGGCGAGCAGTACTTC. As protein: CASSYGLAGGGEQYF.